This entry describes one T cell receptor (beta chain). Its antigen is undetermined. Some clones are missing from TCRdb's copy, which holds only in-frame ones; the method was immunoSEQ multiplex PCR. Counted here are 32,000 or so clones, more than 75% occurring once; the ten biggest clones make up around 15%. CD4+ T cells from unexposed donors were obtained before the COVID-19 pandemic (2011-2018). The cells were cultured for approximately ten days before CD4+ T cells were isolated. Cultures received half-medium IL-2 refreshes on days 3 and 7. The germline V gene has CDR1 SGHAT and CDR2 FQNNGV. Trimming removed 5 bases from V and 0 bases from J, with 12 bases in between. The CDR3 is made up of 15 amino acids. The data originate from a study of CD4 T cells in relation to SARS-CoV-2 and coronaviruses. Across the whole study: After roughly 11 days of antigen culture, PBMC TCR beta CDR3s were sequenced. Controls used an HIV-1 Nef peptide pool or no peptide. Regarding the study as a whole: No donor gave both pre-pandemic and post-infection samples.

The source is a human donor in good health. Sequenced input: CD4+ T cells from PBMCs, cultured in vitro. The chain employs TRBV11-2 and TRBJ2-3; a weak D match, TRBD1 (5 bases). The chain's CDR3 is CASSPVRVSTDTQYF. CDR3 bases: TGTGCCAGCAGCCCCGTCAGGGTGAGCACAGATACGCAGTATTTT.